This entry lists 21 T cell receptor beta chains sequenced from one sample in a study of CD8+ T cells in alopecia areata. It was cDNA, reverse transcribed from extracted RNA, that served as the sequencing template. The repertoire was sequenced with immunoSEQ multiplex PCR; TCRdb's copy has only in-frame clones and lacks some. This table holds fewer than 150,000 clones, roughly 82% found once. Stated treatment: oral pan-JAK inhibitor, 5-10 mg twice daily. The sequences come from CD8+ T cells sorted from blood, collected at week 4, from a patient treated with tofacitinib. These receptors all come from a human donor with alopecia areata.

The chain employs TRBV4-2 and TRBJ2-1; 9 bases are a match to TRBD1. CDR3 length: 15 amino acids. Looked up from germline, CDR1 is LGHNA and CDR2 is YNFKEQ. The trim removed 0 bases at V and 7 bases at J, leaving 4 bases unmatched. CDR3 region: CASSQERTGENEQFF. The CDR3 DNA sequence: TGTGCCAGCAGCCAAGAGAGGACAGGGGAAAATGAGCAGTTCTTC.

The gene calls are TRBV6-5 and TRBJ1-4; unclear D gene. This CDR3 region has 14 residues. Between the trimmed V and J ends, which lost 5 bases and 0 bases, there was a span of 7 bases. The V gene's germline CDR1 is MNHEY and CDR2 SVGAGI. Written as DNA, the CDR3 is TGTGCCAGCAGTCCTGGAGCAACTAATGAAAAACTGTTTTTT. This codes for CASSPGATNEKLFF.

The J gene is TRBJ2-7, the V gene TRBV6-1; weak D call: TRBD2 (6 bases). CDR1 and CDR2 (germline): MNHNS, SASEGT. The length of the CDR3 is 15 residues. Trimming left V 6 bases short and J 5 bases short, with 20 bases between. The CDR3 reads CASSTPTSRGNEQYF. The CDR3 region has the DNA TGTGCCAGCAGCACCCCGACTAGTAGGGGTAACGAGCAGTACTTC.

The genes are TRBV4-1 and TRBJ2-1; D call uncertain. V was cut by 4 bases and J by 4 bases, with 8 bases left in between. CDR3 length equals 13 residues. Germline CDR1 is MGHRA and CDR2 is YSYEKL. CDR3 DNA sequence: TGCGCCAGCAGCCCCAGTAGGTACAATGAGCAGTTCTTC. Its protein is CASSPSRYNEQFF.

The chain combines TRBV4-2 with TRBJ2-2, with D possibly being TRBD2 (5 bases). Germline V CDR1 and CDR2: LGHNA, YNFKEQ. V was cut by 4 bases and J by 7 bases, with 13 bases left in between. This CDR3 spans 14 amino acids. The CDR3 nucleotides read TGTGCCAGCAGCCTAAAGGGAGCCAGCGGGGAGCTGTTTTTT. Encoded protein: CASSLKGASGELFF.

Remarks on this clone: Distinct nucleotide sequences in the sample also encode this CDR3. The chain has TRBV5-1 and TRBJ2-2; no clear D. This CDR3 contains 12 residues. Germline CDR1 SGHRS, CDR2 YFSETQ. Between the trimmed V and J ends, which lost 4 bases and 2 bases, there was a span of 3 bases. CDR3: CASSLNTGELFF. DNA of the CDR3: TGCGCCAGCAGCCTCAACACCGGGGAGCTGTTTTTT.

This clone was observed a single time. The chain joins TRBV7-8 to TRBJ2-5, with TRBD1 matching 10 bases. The assigned J gene may be wrong: the sequence end matches TRBJ2-7 better. Germline CDR1 reads SGHVS; CDR2 reads FQNEAQ. This CDR3 spans 14 amino acids. CDR3 nucleotide sequence: TGTGCCAGCAGCATGACAGGGGGCCTTTACGAGCAGTACTTC. This gives the protein CASSMTGGLYEQYF.

This sequence joins TRBV4-2 and TRBJ2-7, with TRBD1 as a possible D gene (5 bases). The CDR3 covers 14 residues. The germline V and J ends were trimmed by 5 bases and 0 bases, with 11 bases remaining between them. Germline assignment: CDR1 LGHNA and CDR2 YNFKEQ. For the CDR3, the DNA is TGTGCCAGCAGCTCACAGGAAATCTCCTACGAGCAGTACTTC. Protein sequence: CASSSQEISYEQYF.

This chain connects TRBV4-3 to TRBJ2-3, with 7 nucleotides matching TRBD2. The length of the CDR3 is 16 residues. From germline, CDR1 is LGHNA and CDR2 YSLEER. The trim removed 3 bases at V and 0 bases at J, leaving 6 bases unmatched. CDR3 region: CASSQETSASTDTQYF. CDR3 sequence (DNA): TGCGCCAGCAGCCAGGAAACTAGCGCGAGCACAGATACGCAGTATTTT.

The rearrangement uses TRBV7-8 and TRBJ2-3; tentative D call: TRBD2 (6 bases). Germline V gives CDR1 SGHVS, CDR2 FQNEAQ. Trimming took 4 bases from V and 6 from J, leaving 20 bases between them. The CDR3 has 16 amino acids. The CDR3 region is CASSSLWGGDVDTQYF. CDR3 nucleotide sequence: TGTGCCAGCAGCTCCCTTTGGGGCGGGGACGTGGATACGCAGTATTTT.

Notes on this clone: The identical CDR3 is also encoded by other nucleotide sequences in the sample. This chain links TRBV5-1 with TRBJ2-1, with D maybe TRBD1 (5 bases). The CDR3 loop spans 14 amino acids. V was trimmed by 0 bases and J by 4 bases, leaving 8 bases between them. Germline assignment: CDR1 SGHRS and CDR2 YFSETQ. This CDR3 reads CASSLAGSYNEQFF. In nucleotides, the CDR3 is TGCGCCAGCAGCTTGGCAGGGTCTTACAATGAGCAGTTCTTC.

The V call is TRBV7-9, the J call TRBJ1-6; D ambiguous. This CDR3 is built from 12 residues. Between the trimmed V and J ends, which lost 4 bases and 11 bases, there was a span of 9 bases. Germline V gene data show CDR1 as SEHNR and CDR2 as FQNEAQ (reference sequence). The chain's CDR3 is CASSSLSPPLHF. DNA for the CDR3: TGTGCCAGCAGCTCCTTGTCTCCACCCCTCCACTTT.

This clone is labeled as medium-sized. The chain recombines TRBV19 with TRBJ2-7; possible D gene TRBD2, 6 bases. V lost 3 bases and J lost 5, with 8 bases in between. CDR1 and CDR2 (germline): LNHDA, SQIVND (reference sequence). There are 12 residues in the CDR3. CDR3 amino acids: CASSIGSNEQYF. The CDR3, as DNA: TGTGCCAGTAGTATCGGGAGTAACGAGCAGTACTTC.

The chain couples TRBV5-6 to TRBJ2-1; no clear D gene. V lost 0 bases, J lost 5 bases, and 9 bases lay in between. The CDR3 is 14 residues long. Germline V gene data show CDR1 as SGHDT and CDR2 as YYEEEE. CDR3 loop: CASSLETSHNEQFF. Here the CDR3 DNA reads TGTGCCAGCAGCTTGGAGACAAGCCACAATGAGCAGTTCTTC.

By share of the sample, this clone is medium-sized. This chain links TRBV19 with TRBJ1-6, with 11 nucleotides matching TRBD1. Per the germline V gene, CDR1 is LNHDA and CDR2 is SQIVND (reference sequence). Unmatched junction bases numbered 6, after V lost 9 bases and J lost 8 bases. The CDR3 contains 14 residues. In nucleotides, the CDR3 is TGTGCCAGCACGGACAGGGGGCTTGATTCACCCCTCCACTTT. Its protein product is CASTDRGLDSPLHF.

V usage is TRBV30 and J usage is TRBJ1-6; 9 bases line up with TRBD1. V was pared by 4 bases and J by 10 bases, with 11 bases of the junction left unmatched. Germline V gives CDR1 GTSNPN, CDR2 SVGIG (reference sequence). This CDR3 is built from 15 residues. The CDR3 nucleotides are TGTGCCTGGAACCTGCCCGGGACAGGGAGGTCACCCCTCCACTTT. It translates to CAWNLPGTGRSPLHF. Filled out from reference TRBV30 and TRBJ1-6, the complete variable domain reads SQTIHQWPATLVQPVGSPLSLECTVEGTSNPNLYWYRQAAGRGLQLLFYSVGIGQISSEVPQNLSASRPQDRQFILSSKKLLLSDSGFYLCAWNLPGTGRSPLHFGNGTRLTVT.

V gene TRBV29-1 combines with J gene TRBJ2-1, with TRBD1 matching over 7 bases. The germline gives CDR1 SQVTM, CDR2 ANQGSEA. This CDR3 has 15 amino acids. With V trimmed by 3 bases and J by 3 bases, 8 bases remained unmatched. The CDR3 region is CSVDSDREGYNEQFF. The CDR3 nucleotides read TGCAGCGTTGACTCCGACAGGGAAGGCTACAATGAGCAGTTCTTC.

The chain joins TRBV29-1 to TRBJ2-1; 9 bases are a match to TRBD2. V was pared by 5 bases and J by 3 bases, with 5 bases of the junction left unmatched. Germline-derived CDR1 and CDR2 are SQVTM and ANQGSEA. The CDR3 is 14 amino acids. The CDR3 here is CSVFGGGDYNEQFF. As DNA, the CDR3 is TGCAGCGTTTTTGGCGGGGGGGACTACAATGAGCAGTTCTTC.

The J gene is TRBJ2-1, the V gene TRBV7-9; D ambiguous. The CDR3 is made up of 13 amino acids. Trimming pared 5 bases from V and 7 bases from J, leaving 12 bases between. Germline lookup yields CDR1 SEHNR and CDR2 FQNEAQ (reference sequence). The chain's CDR3 is CASSPPRKNEQFF. CDR3 bases: TGTGCCAGCAGCCCGCCCAGGAAAAATGAGCAGTTCTTC.

This clone has only one observation. The V and J genes are TRBV6-5 and TRBJ2-5; 10 bases are a match to TRBD1. V gave up 2 bases and J gave up 5 bases; unmatched junction bases: 5. The CDR3 has 15 amino acids. Per the germline V gene, CDR1 is MNHEY and CDR2 is SVGAGI. The CDR3 spells CASSYGQGVVETQYF. DNA for the CDR3: TGTGCCAGCAGTTACGGACAGGGGGTGGTGGAGACCCAGTACTTC.

The V and J genes are TRBV21-1 and TRBJ2-7; the D call TRBD2 from the table was never checked on the DNA. TRBV21-1 has pseudogene status. The length of the CDR3 is 12 residues. For the CDR3, the DNA is TGTGCCAGCCGGGGGACCGCTGAAGGGCAGTACTTC. It codes for CASRGTAEGQYF.